What follows are 15 T cell receptor beta chains derived from one specimen sequenced in a study of shared clonotypes between healthy human individuals (TCRdb year 2020). Libraries came from the immunoSEQ multiplex PCR assay. TCRdb limited this immuneACCESS table to in-frame rearrangements with V and J called. A share of clones is missing; checked studies link under half to unresolved V genes, and the rest is unexplained. The sample table holds approximately 530,000 clones, of which about 96% were seen once. The ten largest clones represent 0.064% of the sample. Source material: naive CD4+ T cells sorted from blood. In the paper's terms, the cell subset or site label means: CD45RA+ positively selected. The receptors stem from a woman aged 25 to 39 in good health.

Points on this clone: The identical CDR3 is also encoded by other nucleotide sequences in the sample. CDR3 loop: CASSLAYEQYF. CDR3 nucleotide sequence: TGTGCCAGCAGTTTGGCGTACGAGCAGTACTTC. The rearrangement joins TRBV28 to TRBJ2-7, with no clear D. V lost 3 bases, J lost 4 bases, and 4 bases lay in between. The CDR3 is 11 residues long. CDR1 and CDR2 (germline): MDHEN, SYDVKM.

V usage is TRBV18 and J usage is TRBJ2-3, with TRBD2 matching over 13 bases. Germline-derived CDR1 and CDR2 are KGHSH and LQKENI. V was pared by 3 bases and J by 3 bases, with 3 bases of the junction left unmatched. The CDR3 length is 16 residues. In nucleotides, the CDR3 is TGTGCCAGCTCACCGAAGGGACTAGCGGGAACAGATACGCAGTATTTT. Protein product: CASSPKGLAGTDTQYF. Based on the CDR3 plus reference TRBV18 and TRBJ2-3, the full variable domain is NAGVMQNPRHLVRRRGQEARLRCSPMKGHSHVYWYRQLPEEGLKFMVYLQKENIIDESGMPKERFSAEFPKEGPSILRIQQVVRGDSAAYFCASSPKGLAGTDTQYFGPGTRLTVL.

The rearrangement links TRBV28 to TRBJ1-5, with TRBD1 as a possible D gene (5 bases). Trimming took off 2 bases at V and 9 bases at J, with 17 bases between the two ends. The CDR3 contains 15 residues. Germline values: CDR1 MDHEN, CDR2 SYDVKM. The CDR3 reads CASSLGWNRSRPQHF. In DNA form, the CDR3 reads TGTGCCAGCAGTTTAGGATGGAACAGGTCAAGGCCCCAGCATTTT.

This chain connects TRBV2 to TRBJ1-4; TRBD1 matches at 7 bases. The CDR3 spans 13 residues. V trimming: 7 bases; J trimming: 8 bases; junction bases outside the gene matches: 7. The germline gives CDR1 SNHLY, CDR2 FYNNEI. Here the CDR3 DNA reads TGTGCCAGCAAACGGCCCAGGGGGGAAAAACTGTTTTTT. Protein: CASKRPRGEKLFF.

V gene TRBV2 combines with J gene TRBJ2-1; 11 bases are shared with TRBD2. This CDR3 has 16 amino acids. Trimming at V came to 0 bases and at J to 12 bases, leaving 10 bases not matched to a gene. Germline assignment: CDR1 SNHLY and CDR2 FYNNEI. This chain's CDR3 is CASSEALFSGRVRQFF. CDR3 nucleotides: TGTGCCAGCAGTGAAGCGCTTTTTAGCGGGAGGGTTCGGCAGTTCTTC.

The chain links TRBV27 to TRBJ1-5, with 7 bases that match TRBD1. V lost 5 bases to trimming and J lost 2 bases; unmatched junction nucleotides: 3. The CDR3 runs to 14 residues. Germline V gene sequence: CDR1 MNHEY, CDR2 SMNVEV (reference sequence). CDR3 DNA: TGTGCCAGCAGTCAAGACAGGGGCAATCAGCCCCAGCATTTT. Its protein product is CASSQDRGNQPQHF.

The rearrangement uses TRBV5-1 and TRBJ2-7; TRBD1 agrees at 8 bases. Germline CDR1 is SGHRS and CDR2 is YFSETQ. Germline trimming cut 2 bases from V and 5 bases from J; bases unmatched to any gene: 9. This CDR3 comprises 15 residues. The CDR3 loop is CASSFGRTGTHEQYF. In DNA form, the CDR3 reads TGCGCCAGCAGCTTTGGAAGGACAGGGACCCACGAGCAGTACTTC. The whole variable domain, filled in from reference TRBV5-1 and TRBJ2-7, reads KAGVTQTPRYLIKTRGQQVTLSCSPISGHRSVSWYQQTPGQGLQFLFEYFSETQRNKGNFPGRFSGRQFSNSRSEMNVSTLELGDSALYLCASSFGRTGTHEQYFGPGTRLTVT.

The gene calls are TRBV5-1 and TRBJ2-3, with TRBD2 matching over 7 bases. With V trimmed by 7 bases and J by 4 bases, 6 bases remained unmatched. The germline V gene encodes CDR1 SGHRS and CDR2 YFSETQ. There are 13 residues in the CDR3. The CDR3 bases are TGCGCCAGCGGCTGGACTAGTTCAGATACGCAGTATTTT. It yields the protein CASGWTSSDTQYF.

This clone appeared a few times. The rearrangement links TRBV5-1 to TRBJ2-3; D is perhaps TRBD1 or TRBD2 (5 bases each). The CDR3 extends over 17 amino acids. Germline CDR1 SGHRS, CDR2 YFSETQ. Trimming cost V 0 bases and J 6 bases, with 20 bases left between them. For the CDR3, the DNA is TGCGCCAGCAGCTTGGGACAGCGACCAACAACGGGGGATACGCAGTATTTT. This codes for CASSLGQRPTTGDTQYF.

The J gene is TRBJ1-2, the V gene TRBV19; D gene ambiguous. The CDR3 consists of 12 residues. V was clipped by 7 bases and J by 7 bases, with 13 bases between them. CDR1 LNHDA and CDR2 SQIVND come from the germline V gene (reference sequence). The CDR3 loop is CASNDRGSGYTF. CDR3 DNA sequence: TGTGCCAGTAACGACCGAGGCAGTGGCTACACCTTC.

This chain links TRBV19 with TRBJ1-4; D may be TRBD1 (6 bases). Trimming shortened V by 6 bases and J by 8 bases, and 13 bases separated the two germline ends. Germline V gene sequence: CDR1 LNHDA, CDR2 SQIVND (reference sequence). This CDR3 spans 13 amino acids. The CDR3 DNA sequence: TGTGCCAGTAGCGTGGGGGCATGGGAAAAACTGTTTTTT. Translation gives CASSVGAWEKLFF.

The chain uses TRBV28 and TRBJ2-2; no reliable D call. Trimming pared 3 bases from V and 6 bases from J, leaving 8 bases between. Germline V gene lookup returns CDR1 MDHEN and CDR2 SYDVKM. The CDR3 contains 13 residues. This chain's CDR3 is CASSFQFSGELFF. CDR3 bases: TGTGCCAGCAGTTTCCAATTCTCCGGGGAGCTGTTTTTT.

This rearrangement joins TRBV11-2 to TRBJ2-7; D is perhaps TRBD1 (6 bases). The CDR3 sequence is 14 residues long. Germline V gene lookup returns CDR1 SGHAT and CDR2 FQNNGV. Trimming stripped 5 bases from V and 1 base from J, with 12 bases between. The chain's CDR3 is CASSPGQQSYEQYF. Here the CDR3 DNA reads TGTGCCAGCAGCCCTGGACAGCAATCCTACGAGCAGTACTTC. Supplemented by reference TRBV11-2 and TRBJ2-7, the full variable domain reads EAGVAQSPRYKIIEKRQSVAFWCNPISGHATLYWYQQILGQGPKLLIQFQNNGVVDDSQLPKDRFSAERLKGVDSTLKIQPAKLEDSAVYLCASSPGQQSYEQYFGPGTRLTVT.

The V call is TRBV14, the J call TRBJ1-4; D is ambiguous. The CDR3 covers 15 residues. The ends were cut back, 2 bases at V and 5 bases at J, with 12 bases in the middle. The germline V gene encodes CDR1 SGHDN and CDR2 FVKESK. Here the CDR3 DNA reads TGTGCCAGCAGCCAAACGGCGCGATACAATGAAAAACTGTTTTTT. Translating gives CASSQTARYNEKLFF. The full variable domain, in which reference TRBV14 and TRBJ1-4 provide the parts outside the CDR3, is EAGVTQFPSHSVIEKGQTVTLRCDPISGHDNLYWYRRVMGKEIKFLLHFVKESKQDESGMPNNRFLAERTGGTYSTLKVQPAELEDSGVYFCASSQTARYNEKLFFGSGTQLSVL.

The chain joins TRBV6-6 to TRBJ1-1; D gene ambiguous. CDR1 and CDR2 from the germline V gene are MNHNY and SVGAGI (reference sequence). CDR3 size: 13 residues. V was cut by 7 bases and J by 4 bases, with 13 bases left in between. The CDR3 coding sequence is TGTGCCAGCATTAATTCGGGCCCCACTGAAGCTTTCTTT. Its protein product is CASINSGPTEAFF.